Presented here are 5 T cell receptor beta chains from one specimen sequenced in a study of blood T cell repertoires in COVID-19. Data came from immunoSEQ multiplex PCR; TCRdb stores just in-frame clones and leaves some out. Of 240,000 or so clones in the sample, approximately 83% were seen once. Input material: PBMCs or T cells enriched from blood (not recorded which). The origin of the receptors is a woman in her thirties or forties with acute COVID-19.

The chain combines TRBV30 with TRBJ2-5; 8 nucleotides line up with TRBD1. The germline CDR1 and CDR2 sequences are GTSNPN and SVGIG (reference sequence). Trimming cost V 0 bases and J 4 bases; bases outside gene matches: 16. The CDR3 sequence is 18 residues long. CDR3 sequence: CAWSVIRTYGQGVETQYF. DNA for the CDR3: TGTGCCTGGAGTGTAATTCGGACGTACGGACAGGGTGTAGAGACCCAGTACTTC. The whole variable domain, filled in from reference TRBV30 and TRBJ2-5, reads SQTIHQWPATLVQPVGSPLSLECTVEGTSNPNLYWYRQAAGRGLQLLFYSVGIGQISSEVPQNLSASRPQDRQFILSSKKLLLSDSGFYLCAWSVIRTYGQGVETQYFGPGTRLLVL.

This clone has just a few counts. The CDR3 region has the DNA TGTGCCAGCAGTGAAGAGGAGACAGGGTCCCTCTACGAGCAGTACTTC. It codes for CASSEEETGSLYEQYF. The chain has TRBV2 and TRBJ2-7; 7 positions agree with TRBD1. V was pared by 1 base and J by 3 bases, with 9 bases of the junction left unmatched. CDR1 is SNHLY, CDR2 FYNNEI, per germline. The CDR3 loop spans 16 amino acids.

This clone is a singleton in its sample. This sequence joins TRBV18 and TRBJ1-1, with D perhaps matching TRBD1 (6 bases). The CDR3 has 16 amino acids. Germline V gives CDR1 KGHSH, CDR2 LQKENI. V lost 3 bases and J 1 base, leaving 15 bases between the germline ends. As DNA, the CDR3 is TGTGCCAGCTCACCCGTACAGGGCCACGGGAACACTGAAGCTTTCTTT. It codes for CASSPVQGHGNTEAFF.

This clone is a singleton in its sample. The chain joins TRBV6-5 to TRBJ1-2; 7 bases line up with TRBD1. This CDR3 is built from 14 residues. V lost 7 bases to trimming and J lost 12 bases; unmatched junction nucleotides: 17. Germline CDR1 and CDR2: MNHEY and SVGAGI. The CDR3 DNA reads as TGTGCCAGCACCTCATCCGAGACAGGGAAAAGGAACACCTTC. Translation: CASTSSETGKRNTF.

The rearrangement links TRBV15 to TRBJ1-3; no clear D. The CDR3 has 14 residues. Germline values: CDR1 LNHNV, CDR2 YYDKDF (reference sequence). V lost 1 base, J lost 4 bases, and 8 bases lay in between. DNA of the CDR3: TGTGCCACCAGCAGAGTTCGCGGAGGAAACACCATATATTTT. Protein: CATSRVRGGNTIYF. The whole variable domain, filled in from reference TRBV15 and TRBJ1-3, reads DAMVIQNPRYQVTQFGKPVTLSCSQTLNHNVMYWYQQKSSQAPKLLFHYYDKDFNNEADTPDNFQSRRPNTSFCFLDIRSPGLGDTAMYLCATSRVRGGNTIYFGEGSWLTVV.